The subject of this entry is one TCR beta chain. Clinical history reported by participants formed the basis on which cohorts were assigned. In the 2 weeks before study entry, exposed participants met a COVID-19 case, which was PCR-confirmed or clinician-diagnosed. V lost 2 bases, J lost 1 base, and 15 bases lay in between. Germline V gene data show CDR1 as SGHNT and CDR2 as YYREEE (reference sequence). This CDR3 contains 16 residues. Clones were sequenced by immunoSEQ multiplex PCR, and TCRdb holds only the in-frame ones, with some missing. The table shows 210,000 or so clones, with 75% to 90% occurring only once. This sample is drawn from a study of blood T cell repertoires in COVID-19. About the study: Acute-phase and convalescent COVID-19 samples originated in the United States, Italy and Spain.

The TCR was taken from a woman aged 25 to 39 who had been exposed to COVID-19. The chain joins TRBV5-4 to TRBJ1-2; tentatively, D is TRBD1 (5 bases). Sequencing was done on a sample of PBMCs or T cells enriched from blood (not recorded which). The CDR3 DNA reads TGTGCCAGCAGCTTTCGCGTGACAGCTTATAACTATGGCTACACCTTC. It yields the protein CASSFRVTAYNYGYTF.